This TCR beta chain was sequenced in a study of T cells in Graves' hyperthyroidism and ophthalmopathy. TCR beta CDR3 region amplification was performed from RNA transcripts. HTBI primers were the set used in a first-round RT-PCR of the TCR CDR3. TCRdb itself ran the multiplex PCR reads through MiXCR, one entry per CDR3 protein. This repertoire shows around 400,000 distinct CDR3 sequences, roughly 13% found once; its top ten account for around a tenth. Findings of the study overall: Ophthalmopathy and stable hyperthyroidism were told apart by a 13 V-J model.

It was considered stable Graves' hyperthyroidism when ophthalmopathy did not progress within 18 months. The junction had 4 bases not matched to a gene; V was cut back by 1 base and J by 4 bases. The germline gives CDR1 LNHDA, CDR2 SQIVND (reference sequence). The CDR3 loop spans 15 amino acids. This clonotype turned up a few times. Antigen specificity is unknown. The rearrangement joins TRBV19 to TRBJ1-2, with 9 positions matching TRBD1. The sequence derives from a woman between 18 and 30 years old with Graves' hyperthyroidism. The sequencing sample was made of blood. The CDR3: CASSIVPTGGYGYTF. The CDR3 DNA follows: TGTGCCAGTAGTATAGTCCCGACAGGGGGCTATGGCTACACCTTC.